Listed below are T cell receptor beta chains from one sample, sequenced in a study of regulatory T cells in long-lasting Graves disease. TCRdb redid the calling of the multiplex PCR reads with MiXCR, one entry per CDR3 protein. The table lists approximately 210,000 distinct CDR3 sequences, 15% to 20% of them singletons, with more than 20% in the top ten. The specimen comprised peripheral blood mononuclear cells (PBMCs), sampled at new diagnosis, from a patient treated with antithyroid drugs. These receptors came from a female donor with Graves disease. Both conserved end residues are part of each CDR3. D genes are given only for firm matches. Clone size is not always given. Where it is, it says once, few, many or a class for expanded clones.

>NA|TRBD1|TRBJ1-3|TRBV6-1
TGTGCCAGCAGTGAACTCCCCGGACAGGGGAACACCATATATTTT
CASSELPGQGNTIYF
>many|NA|TRBJ2-3|TRBV7-9
TGTGCCAGCAGTGCTTCTAGGGGGGCAGATACGCAGTATTTT
CASSASRGADTQYF
>many|TRBD2|TRBJ2-7|TRBV7-2
TGTGCCAGCAGCCTTAGCGGGCCCTACGAGCAGTACTTC
CASSLSGPYEQYF
>few|NA|TRBJ1-1|TRBV18
TGTGCCAGCTCACCAGCCTCGGGGGGGTTCACTGAAGCTTTCTTT
CASSPASGGFTEAFF
>many|NA|TRBJ1-5|TRBV7-2
TGTGCCAGCAGCTCCCTCGGGGTCTCTAGCAATCAGCCCCAGCATTTT
CASSSLGVSSNQPQHF
>NA|TRBD2|TRBJ2-7|TRBV7-2
TGTGCCAGCAGCCCAGGACTAGCGGGAGTCGGGGAGCAGTCCTTC
CASSPGLAGVGEQSF
>many|NA|TRBJ1-6|TRBV30
TGTGCCTGGAGTGACAATGGTTCACCCCTCCACTTT
CAWSDNGSPLHF
>many|NA|TRBJ2-1|TRBV29-1
TGCAGCGTTGAATTAGGTCGATGGGACAATGAGCAGTTCTTC
CSVELGRWDNEQFF
>many|TRBD1|TRBJ1-2|TRBV30
TGTGCCTGGAGGACAGGGCGCTTCTATGGCTACACCTTC
CAWRTGRFYGYTF
>many|TRBD1|TRBJ2-5|TRBV12-3/TRBV12-4
TGTGCCAGCGCGTTCTCGGGACAGGGGGTCCAAGAGACCCAGTACTTC
CASAFSGQGVQETQYF
>many|NA|TRBJ2-3|TRBV3-1
TGTGCCAGCAGCCTAAGGGGGTTTACCGGAACAGATACGCAGTATTTT
CASSLRGFTGTDTQYF
>many|TRBD1|TRBJ2-3|TRBV11-1
TGTGCCAGCAGCTCGGGACAGGGGGGGACAGATACGCAGTATTTT
CASSSGQGGTDTQYF
>NA|NA|TRBJ1-3|TRBV28
TGTGCCAGCAGTTTTGAATCTGGGACAAACTCTGGAAACACCATATATTTT
CASSFESGTNSGNTIYF
>many|NA|TRBJ1-4|TRBV11-2
TGTGCCAGCAGCCATAGGACGGCTGCAACTAATGAAAAACTGTTTTTT
CASSHRTAATNEKLFF
>many|TRBD2|TRBJ2-1|TRBV15
TGTGCCACCAGCAGGACTAGCGTGCTCTACAATGAGCAGTTCTTC
CATSRTSVLYNEQFF
>many|NA|TRBJ1-4|TRBV6-1
TGTGCCAGATTAGGACATAAAAGTGAAAAACTGTTTTTT
CARLGHKSEKLFF
>many|TRBD1|TRBJ1-2|TRBV7-7
TGTGCTAGCAGCGCTTGGACAGGGGAGGGCTACACCTTC
CASSAWTGEGYTF
>many|NA|TRBJ1-4|TRBV12-3/TRBV12-4
TGTGCCAGCAGCTGGAGGGGGGCAACTAATGAAAAACTGTTTTTT
CASSWRGATNEKLFF
>many|NA|TRBJ2-7|TRBV5-6
TGTGCCAGCAGCTGGGGCCCCGGGATGAGCTCCTACGAGCAGTACTTC
CASSWGPGMSSYEQYF
>many|TRBD1|TRBJ2-2|TRBV7-2
TGTGCCAGCAGACAACCGGGACAGAGATCGAACACCGGGGAGCTGTTTTTT
CASRQPGQRSNTGELFF
>many|NA|TRBJ1-5|TRBV12-3/TRBV12-4
TGTGCCAGCAGTTTGCTTGGCAAAATCGTGGTACAGCCCCAGCATTTT
CASSLLGKIVVQPQHF
>many|NA|TRBJ1-5|TRBV12-3/TRBV12-4
TGTGCCAGCAGCCGGGGGGGGCCTCATCAGCCCCAGCATTTT
CASSRGGPHQPQHF
>many|TRBD2|TRBJ2-6|TRBV27
TGTGCCAGCGGCCTTAGCGGGAGGGCCGCTGGGGCCAACGTCCTGACTTTC
CASGLSGRAAGANVLTF
>few|TRBD1|TRBJ2-3|TRBV20-1
TGCAGTGCTAGAGACCACCGACGACAGGGTCTAGGTCCGGATACGCAGTATTTT
CSARDHRRQGLGPDTQYF
>NA|NA|TRBJ1-2|TRBV12-3/TRBV12-4
TGTGCCAGCAGTTTAGCGCAAGGACCCTATGGCTACACCTTC
CASSLAQGPYGYTF
>many|TRBD2|TRBJ2-3|TRBV7-3
TGTGCCAGCAGTCGTAGCGGGGTCGTCCCCCCAGATACGCAGTATTTT
CASSRSGVVPPDTQYF
>many|NA|TRBJ1-1|TRBV29-1
TGCAGCGTTGAGCCCCTGGACCCCCGGGCGGAAGCTTTCTTT
CSVEPLDPRAEAFF
>many|NA|TRBJ1-3|TRBV13
TGTGCCAGCAGCCCGCGCGGGACGTACTCTGGAAACACCATATATTTT
CASSPRGTYSGNTIYF
>many|NA|TRBJ1-2|TRBV30
TGTGCCTGGAGTGTCAGGGCGAAGGGCTATGGCTACACCTTC
CAWSVRAKGYGYTF
>many|NA|TRBJ2-3|TRBV11-1
TGTGCCAGCAGCTTTTTAGGAGATACGCAGTATTTT
CASSFLGDTQYF
>many|NA|TRBJ2-1|TRBV7-9
TGTGCCAGCAGCTTAGCTCGTCAGGTTCAGCAGTTCTTC
CASSLARQVQQFF
>many|NA|TRBJ2-7|TRBV11-2
TGTGCCAGCAGCTTATCATTCTCAGGGGCGGACGAGCAGTACTTC
CASSLSFSGADEQYF
>many|TRBD1|TRBJ1-3|TRBV20-1
TGCAGTGCTAGAGCTACAGGGGGCGCGAGAAACACCATATATTTT
CSARATGGARNTIYF
>NA|NA|TRBJ1-2|TRBV5-4
TGTGCCAGCAGCCTTGGGACCGGCTACACCTTC
CASSLGTGYTF
>many|NA|TRBJ2-1|TRBV30
TGTGCCTGGAGCAGGGGCTCCCTACCCGAGCAGTTCTTC
CAWSRGSLPEQFF
>many|TRBD1|TRBJ2-1|TRBV10-3
TGTGCCGTCGGACAGGGGGAAGGGGCAGTGCAGTTCTTC
CAVGQGEGAVQFF
>many|NA|TRBJ2-5|TRBV9
TGTGCCAGCAGCGACCAAGAGACCCAGTACTTC
CASSDQETQYF
>many|TRBD1|TRBJ1-4|TRBV3-1
TGTGCCAGCGGGACAGGGCAAGGACAGGGAACAACTAATGAAAAACTGTTTTTT
CASGTGQGQGTTNEKLFF
>NA|TRBD2|TRBJ2-1|TRBV11-3
TGTGCCAGCAGAACACTAGCGGGAGGGCCCCACAATGAGCAGTTCTTC
CASRTLAGGPHNEQFF
>many|NA|TRBJ2-7|TRBV5-1
TGCGCCAGCAGCGGTAGCAGCTACGAGCAGTACTTC
CASSGSSYEQYF
>many|NA|TRBJ1-1|TRBV2
TGTGCCAGCAGGTCGAGACAGCTGAACACTGAAGCTTTCTTT
CASRSRQLNTEAFF
>NA|TRBD2|TRBJ2-2|TRBV15
TGTGCCACCAGCAGAGCCGGACTAGCGGACACCGGGGAGCTGTTTTTT
CATSRAGLADTGELFF
>many|TRBD1|TRBJ1-2|TRBV25-1
TGTGCCAGCAACTCGGAAAGGGGGCGTGATGGCTACACCTTC
CASNSERGRDGYTF
>many|NA|TRBJ1-1|TRBV30
TGTGCCTGGAGTGAAGTGACAGGAAGGAACACTGAAGCTTTCTTT
CAWSEVTGRNTEAFF
>many|TRBD1|TRBJ2-7|TRBV30
TGTGCCTGGAAGAAGGACAGGGGGCTCGAGCAGTACTTC
CAWKKDRGLEQYF